Listed here are 11 T cell receptor beta chains from one sample, sequenced in a study of regulatory T cells in long-lasting Graves disease. Time point meaning: newly diagnosed GD, antithyroid drugs for less than 3 months. From PBMCs, RNA was extracted and then used to make the TCR library. Arm-PCR of CDR3 regions and iRepertoire HTBI primers were the basis on which TCR beta libraries were built. Each CDR3 protein is one row after TCRdb ran MiXCR on the multiplex PCR reads. The profile shows 350,000 to 500,000 distinct CDR3 sequences, 14% of them singletons. This sample also appeared in a second study, on T cells in Graves' hyperthyroidism and ophthalmopathy.

The material sequenced was peripheral blood mononuclear cells (PBMCs), taken at new diagnosis, from a patient treated with antithyroid drugs. The receptors derive from a woman aged 45-65 years with Graves disease.

This clonotype was seen ten or more times. The rearrangement uses TRBV28 and TRBJ2-1; weak D call: TRBD2 (6 bases). The germline CDR1 and CDR2 sequences are MDHEN and SYDVKM. This CDR3 is 16 amino acids long. Trimming left V 1 base short and J 9 bases short, with 19 bases between. This chain's CDR3 is CASSLYGSRVLPEQFF. The CDR3 bases are TGTGCCAGCAGTTTATACGGGAGCAGGGTTTTGCCTGAGCAGTTCTTC.

This clonotype was found many times. This chain connects TRBV2 to TRBJ1-5; D call uncertain. Trimming shortened V by 7 bases and J by 4 bases, and 14 bases separated the two germline ends. The V gene's germline CDR1 is SNHLY and CDR2 FYNNEI. The CDR3 consists of 14 residues. CDR3 region: CASTNGRNNQPQHF. The CDR3 DNA reads as TGTGCCAGCACCAATGGGAGAAATAATCAGCCCCAGCATTTT.

In this sample, this clonotype turned up a few times. The V gene is TRBV27, the J gene TRBJ2-7; maybe TRBD1 (6 bases). Deletions cut 3 bases from V and 3 bases from J, with 12 bases between. There are 14 residues in the CDR3. CDR1 MNHEY and CDR2 SMNVEV come from the germline V gene (reference sequence). Written as DNA, the CDR3 is TGTGCCAGCAGTTTGACCCGACAGGACTACGAGCAGTACTTC. Amino acids: CASSLTRQDYEQYF.

Many counts were recorded for this clonotype. The V and J genes are TRBV2 and TRBJ2-7; D is undetermined. Trimming shortened V by 2 bases and J by 4 bases, and 12 bases separated the two germline ends. The CDR3 totals 14 residues. From germline, CDR1 is SNHLY and CDR2 FYNNEI. As DNA, the CDR3 is TGTGCCAGCAGTGAAAGTAATAGTGCATACGAGCAGTACTTC. Protein: CASSESNSAYEQYF.

This clonotype was counted at least ten times. The chain has TRBV5-1 and TRBJ2-3; a weak D match, TRBD1 (5 bases). Germline CDR1 is SGHRS and CDR2 is YFSETQ. This CDR3 has 15 residues. The V end lost 4 bases, the J end lost 1 base, and 13 bases lay between the germline ends. Here the CDR3 reads CASSQQNRRTDTQYF. CDR3 DNA: TGCGCCAGCAGCCAACAAAACAGGCGCACAGATACGCAGTATTTT.

This clonotype has just a few counts. The chain has TRBV4-1 and TRBJ2-7, with D unresolved. The CDR3 consists of 16 residues. In germline, CDR1 is MGHRA, CDR2 YSYEKL. V was trimmed by 1 base and J by 0 bases, leaving 13 bases between them. This CDR3 is CASSQGPRGYSYEQYF. The CDR3 DNA follows: TGCGCCAGCAGCCAAGGACCTCGCGGTTACTCCTACGAGCAGTACTTC.

Details on this clonotype: A read error may explain this, as a much larger clone is one base away. V gene TRBV28 combines with J gene TRBJ2-7; 9 bases line up with TRBD2. The germline V gene has CDR1 MDHEN and CDR2 SYDVKM. This CDR3 region has 13 residues. The junction had 10 bases not matched to a gene; V was cut back by 7 bases and J by 9 bases. Written as DNA, the CDR3 is TGTGCCAGCACCGGGACTAGCCTAGTGGGGCAGTACTTC. Its translation: CASTGTSLVGQYF.

This clonotype was counted many times. V is TRBV6-1 and J is TRBJ1-1; D call uncertain. The length of the CDR3 is 13 residues. V dropped 4 bases and J dropped 0 bases, with 6 bases sitting between them. CDR1 is MNHNS and CDR2 is SASEGT in the germline V gene. CDR3 sequence: CASSVKVNTEAFF. The CDR3 DNA is TGTGCCAGCAGTGTGAAGGTGAACACTGAAGCTTTCTTT.

This clonotype has ten or more counts. The chain recombines TRBV7-2 with TRBJ2-2, with 12 bases lining up with TRBD2. Germline loops: CDR1 SGHTA, CDR2 FQGNSA. Trimming took 5 bases from V and 5 from J; bases not matched to a gene: 3. This CDR3 has 15 amino acids. CDR3 nucleotides: TGTGCCAGCAGCGAACTAGCGGGAGGTACCGGGGAGCTGTTTTTT. Protein sequence: CASSELAGGTGELFF.

The V gene is TRBV20-1, the J gene TRBJ2-6; tentatively, D is TRBD1 or TRBD2 (6 bases each). Germline assignment: CDR1 DFQATT and CDR2 SNEGSKA (reference sequence). The CDR3 consists of 18 residues. V dropped 0 bases and J dropped 2 bases, with 17 bases sitting between them. CDR3 protein: CSARDTWGRGTGANVLTF. The CDR3, as DNA: TGCAGTGCTAGAGATACCTGGGGGCGCGGGACTGGGGCCAACGTCCTGACTTTC.

The gene calls are TRBV3-1 and TRBJ2-3; TRBD2 agrees at 10 bases. Trimming at V came to 4 bases and at J to 3 bases, leaving 7 bases not matched to a gene. The length of the CDR3 is 16 residues. CDR1 LGHDT and CDR2 YNNKEL come from the germline V gene (reference sequence). The CDR3 protein is CASSPSSGRATDTQYF. DNA for the CDR3: TGTGCCAGCAGCCCTTCTAGCGGGAGAGCGACAGATACGCAGTATTTT.